Listed here is a single T cell receptor (beta chain). Its antigen remains unidentified. This specimen belongs to a study of regulatory T cells in long-lasting Graves disease. From germline, CDR1 is DFQATT and CDR2 SNEGSKA (reference sequence). Between the trimmed V and J ends, which lost 3 bases and 3 bases, there was a span of 20 bases. The CDR3 has 16 residues. Study-wide results and limits: Those with persistent Graves' had less TCR diversity than newly diagnosed patients. TRBV28, TRBJ1-2 and TRBJ2-5 were favored in persistent disease.

Documented time point: persistent/refractory GD, antithyroid drugs over 5 years with positive TRAb. PBMC-derived RNA was used for the TCR library. Recruitment took place at an endocrinology department in Xi'an, China. EDTA tubes held 9 to 10 milliliters of peripheral blood from each patient. HTBI primers from iRepertoire and Arm-PCR of CDR3 regions yielded the TCR beta libraries. MiXCR was run by TCRdb on the multiplex PCR reads, yielding one entry per CDR3 protein. The data show 650,000 to 700,000 distinct CDR3 sequences, with about 30% seen just once and about 42% held by the top ten. V is TRBV20-1 and J is TRBJ1-2, with D tentatively TRBD1 (6 bases). This receptor was obtained from a female donor with Graves disease. This material consisted of peripheral blood mononuclear cells (PBMCs), taken when the disease was refractory, from a patient treated with antithyroid drugs. As DNA, the CDR3 is TGCAGTGCTAGTGCGACAGGCCGGGCTTCAGACTATGGCTACACCTTC. This encodes CSASATGRASDYGYTF.